Listed here are 6 T cell receptor beta chains from one sample, sequenced in a study of T cells in pancreatic ductal adenocarcinoma. Only in-frame clones appear in the TCRdb table, and some are missing; sequencing was by immunoSEQ multiplex PCR. The sample consists of 31,000 or so clones, approximately 90% of them appearing once. Surgery without prior neoadjuvant therapy was the treatment of the selected pancreatic ductal adenocarcinoma patients. The sample comprised PBMCs. The receptors originated from a human donor with pancreatic ductal adenocarcinoma.

The chain combines TRBV18 with TRBJ1-1; tentatively, D is TRBD1 (5 bases). Trimming removed 4 bases at V and 0 bases at J, with 12 bases between. The germline gives CDR1 KGHSH, CDR2 LQKENI. This CDR3 is 15 amino acids long. This chain's CDR3 is CASSLRAGMNTEAFF. CDR3 bases: TGTGCCAGCTCACTACGGGCAGGGATGAACACTGAAGCTTTCTTT.

Comment on this clone: The junction differs from germline at one of its ends, possibly a read error. The rearrangement uses TRBV29-1 and TRBJ1-4, with TRBD1 matching over 8 bases. CDR3 size: 14 residues. Germline values: CDR1 SQVTM, CDR2 ANQGSEA. The CDR3 reads CSVKDRGLNEKLFF. As DNA, the CDR3 is TGCAGCGTTAAAGACAGGGGCCTTAATGAAAAACTGTTTTTT.

This clone was counted between two and nine times. The V and J genes are TRBV29-1 and TRBJ2-3, with D unclear. Trimming took off 0 bases at V and 1 base at J, with 2 bases between the two ends. The CDR3 length is 12 residues. Germline V gene lookup returns CDR1 SQVTM and CDR2 ANQGSEA. The CDR3 is CSVEDGTDTQYF. In DNA, the CDR3 is TGCAGCGTTGAAGACGGCACAGATACGCAGTATTTT.

This rearrangement joins TRBV19 to TRBJ1-2, with TRBD1 identical over 8 bases. Trimming cost V 4 bases and J 8 bases; bases outside gene matches: 6. Germline CDR1 LNHDA, CDR2 SQIVND (reference sequence). CDR3 length equals 13 residues. This CDR3 reads CASSRGWTGGYTF. DNA of the CDR3: TGTGCCAGTAGTAGGGGATGGACAGGGGGCTACACCTTC.

The rearrangement joins TRBV7-9 to TRBJ2-7, with D maybe TRBD2 (5 bases). This CDR3 comprises 16 residues. V was trimmed by 2 bases and J by 4 bases, leaving 18 bases between them. Germline V gene data show CDR1 as SEHNR and CDR2 as FQNEAQ (reference sequence). The CDR3 here is CASSLLQTSGGYEQYF. The CDR3 DNA follows: TGTGCCAGCAGCTTACTCCAGACAAGTGGAGGTTACGAGCAGTACTTC.

The CDR3 DNA follows: TGTGCCAGCACCCCGTCTAGCGGGATCGGCGAGCAGTTCTTC. Protein: CASTPSSGIGEQFF. The chain combines TRBV6-4 with TRBJ2-1, with 9 bases identical to TRBD2. V lost 7 bases and J lost 10; bases outside the gene matches: 11. Looked up from germline, CDR1 is MRHNA and CDR2 is SNTAGT. The CDR3 is 14 residues long.